Below, 6 T cell receptor beta chains from the same sample are listed, as sequenced in a study of T cell changes during pregnancy in multiple sclerosis (dated by TCRdb to between 2017 and 2020). The library was generated by the immunoSEQ multiplex PCR assay. What TCRdb holds here is the immuneACCESS table cut down to in-frame rearrangements. Part of the clones is not present; checked against another copy, under half of the missing clones reflect an unresolved V gene, and the others are unexplained. Present in this sample are roughly 80,000 clones, 93% of which were seen just once. Approximately 2.4% of the sample goes to the ten largest clones. Sequences were derived from peripheral blood, sampled in the second trimester of pregnancy. The receptor source for this set is a female donor with multiple sclerosis, enrolled in a pregnancy study.

As regards this clone: The sample contains more than one DNA sequence encoding this CDR3. The V gene is TRBV11-2, the J gene TRBJ1-4; D gene ambiguous. This CDR3 has 12 amino acids. Germline CDR1 is SGHAT and CDR2 is FQNNGV. Trimming took 3 bases from V and 8 from J, leaving 7 bases between them. The CDR3, as DNA: TGTGCCAGCAGCTTTGGAGGCGAAAAACTGTTTTTT. Translating it yields CASSFGGEKLFF.

The chain couples TRBV5-1 to TRBJ2-6, with unresolved D. This CDR3 is built from 15 residues. Looked up from germline, CDR1 is SGHRS and CDR2 is YFSETQ. Deletions cut 4 bases from V and 2 bases from J, with 10 bases between. In DNA form, the CDR3 reads TGCGCCAGCAGCCCACAGCTTCCTGGGGCCAACGTCCTGACTTTC. It encodes CASSPQLPGANVLTF.

The rearrangement links TRBV7-2 to TRBJ2-1; 15 positions agree with TRBD2. This CDR3 has 16 amino acids. Trimming at V came to 4 bases and at J to 6 bases, leaving 4 bases not matched to a gene. Looked up from germline, CDR1 is SGHTA and CDR2 is FQGNSA. The CDR3 DNA reads TGTGCCAGCAGCTGGACTAGCGGGGGGGCCTTCAATGAGCAGTTCTTC. It specifies CASSWTSGGAFNEQFF.

The chain links TRBV6-5 to TRBJ1-1; perhaps TRBD1 as D (5 bases). The CDR3 runs to 12 residues. The germline gives CDR1 MNHEY, CDR2 SVGAGI. V shed 7 bases and J shed 7 bases, with 13 bases lying between them. As DNA, the CDR3 is TGTGCCAGCAAAACTAGGAGGGGTGAAGCTTTCTTT. Residues: CASKTRRGEAFF.

This chain links TRBV5-1 with TRBJ2-5; D ambiguous. Germline-derived CDR1 and CDR2 are SGHRS and YFSETQ. V was cut by 0 bases and J by 6 bases, with 12 bases left in between. The CDR3 runs 14 residues. DNA of the CDR3: TGCGCCAGCAGCTTGGCCTCGGCGGTACAGACCCAGTACTTC. Translating it yields CASSLASAVQTQYF.

The chain carries TRBV21-1 and TRBJ1-1; no DNA check was done on the table's D call, TRBD1. TRBV21-1 is a pseudogene locus. The CDR3 contains 12 residues. The CDR3 nucleotides read TGTGCCAGGCCGGAACAGGGGGCTGGAGCTTTCTTT. This sequence encodes CARPEQGAGAFF.